This T cell receptor (beta chain) was captured in a study of regulatory T cells in long-lasting Graves disease. Whole-study findings and limits: Repertoires from persistent disease leaned toward TRBV28, TRBJ1-2 and TRBJ2-5.

This CDR3 has 12 amino acids. Germline V gene lookup returns CDR1 DFQATT and CDR2 SNEGSKA (reference sequence). The germline V and J ends were trimmed by 6 bases and 0 bases, with 9 bases remaining between them. The TCR beta library used iRepertoire HTBI primers with Arm-PCR amplification of CDR3. As processed by the authors: Analysis of the samples identified 60 to 75 TRBV and over 13 TRBJ segments. TCRdb reprocessed the multiplex PCR reads with MiXCR, giving one entry per CDR3 protein. The V and J calls were not made by the authors but by TCRdb's processing. The sample records approximately 470,000 distinct CDR3 sequences, about a sixth being singletons. This clonotype was seen at least ten times. Its specificity is unknown. As for time point: newly diagnosed GD, antithyroid drugs for less than 3 months. RNA isolated from PBMCs was used to make the TCR library. These data were also filed under a second study, of T cells in Graves' hyperthyroidism and ophthalmopathy. That report adds: Each patient was aged 18 to 65 and had newly diagnosed hyperthyroidism of under 2 months' duration. A 13 V-J signature model discriminated ophthalmopathy versus stable hyperthyroidism.

The rearrangement links TRBV20-1 to TRBJ2-7, with D unclear. This receptor was taken from a middle-aged man with Graves disease. The sequences come from peripheral blood mononuclear cells (PBMCs), collected at new diagnosis, from a patient treated with antithyroid drugs. CDR3 protein: CSARFGSYEQYF. In nucleotides, the CDR3 is TGCAGTGCCAGGTTCGGCTCCTACGAGCAGTACTTC.